A selection of T cell receptor beta chains follows, all from one sample in a study of beta chain features in type 1 diabetes. Generated by immunoSEQ multiplex PCR, the TCRdb table keeps only in-frame clones and is missing some. Of about 340,000 clones in the sample, roughly 8.8% were seen once. The specimen sequenced was central memory CD4+ T cells from blood. The receptors were gathered from a man aged 30 to 39 with type 1 diabetes. Each CDR3 is given with its conserved first and last residue. The D gene is left open where the match is weak. The size of a clone is reported for some rows only, either as once, few or many, or as a class for expanded clones.

few	TRBV5-6	TRBD1	TRBJ2-1	TGTGCCAGCAGATTCCGGACAGGGGGCAGTGAGCAGTTCTTC	CASRFRTGGSEQFF
many	TRBV5-1	.	TRBJ2-6	TGCGCCAGCAGCCCGACGAACTCTGGGGCCAACGTCCTGACTTTC	CASSPTNSGANVLTF
.	TRBV2	.	TRBJ1-6	TGTGCCAGCAGTGCAGACAGGATCTCCTCCTATAATTCACCCCTCCACTTT	CASSADRISSYNSPLHF
.	TRBV13	TRBD1	TRBJ2-7	TGTGCCAGCAGCCGCCGGGACAGGGGCTACGAGCAGTACTTC	CASSRRDRGYEQYF
few	TRBV6-6	TRBD1	TRBJ1-1	TGTGCCAGCAGTCTAACAGGGGAGAACACTGAAGCTTTCTTT	CASSLTGENTEAFF
many	TRBV2	TRBD1	TRBJ1-3	TGTGCCAGCAGGGGGGACAGGGGAAACACCATATATTTT	CASRGDRGNTIYF
many	TRBV6-6	TRBD1	TRBJ1-5	TGTGCCAGCAGGGGACAGGCTAGCAATCAGCCCCAGCATTTT	CASRGQASNQPQHF
.	TRBV6-5	TRBD1	TRBJ1-1	TGTGCCAGCAGTTTCTCACAAGGGACAGGCGTCACTGAAGCTTTCTTT	CASSFSQGTGVTEAFF
few	TRBV7-2	TRBD1	TRBJ1-5	TGTGCTAGCGGACAGGCTAGCAATCAGCCCCAGCATTTT	CASGQASNQPQHF
few	TRBV29-1	.	TRBJ2-3	TGCAGCGTTGAGGGCCAGAGCACAGATACGCAGTATTTT	CSVEGQSTDTQYF
few	TRBV28	.	TRBJ2-5	TGTGCCAGCAGGACGGCGGGGCGGGGGACCCAGTACTTC	CASRTAGRGTQYF
few	TRBV6-1	.	TRBJ1-2	TGTGCCAGCAGTGATACGACAGTCTACTATTATGGCTACACCTTC	CASSDTTVYYYGYTF
many	TRBV7-9	.	TRBJ1-2	TGTGCCAGCAGCTTATCGGGGGGCCACTATGGCTACACCTTC	CASSLSGGHYGYTF
many	TRBV7-2	.	TRBJ2-5	TGTGCCAGCAGCGCTGTCAGAGGTGGGGGCCAGTACTTC	CASSAVRGGGQYF
few	TRBV7-2	.	TRBJ2-5	TGTGCCAGCAGCTTCACGGCGCGAGGGATGGAGACCCAGTACTTC	CASSFTARGMETQYF
few	TRBV7-2	.	TRBJ2-7	TGTGCCAGCAGCCGGGACTTCGACTACGAGCAGTACTTC	CASSRDFDYEQYF
.	TRBV19	.	TRBJ2-3	TGTGCCAGTAGTATAGCGGGCACAGATACGCAGTATTTT	CASSIAGTDTQYF
.	TRBV7-8	.	TRBJ1-1	TGTGCCAGCAGCAACAGGGAGACGAACACTGAAGCTTTCTTT	CASSNRETNTEAFF